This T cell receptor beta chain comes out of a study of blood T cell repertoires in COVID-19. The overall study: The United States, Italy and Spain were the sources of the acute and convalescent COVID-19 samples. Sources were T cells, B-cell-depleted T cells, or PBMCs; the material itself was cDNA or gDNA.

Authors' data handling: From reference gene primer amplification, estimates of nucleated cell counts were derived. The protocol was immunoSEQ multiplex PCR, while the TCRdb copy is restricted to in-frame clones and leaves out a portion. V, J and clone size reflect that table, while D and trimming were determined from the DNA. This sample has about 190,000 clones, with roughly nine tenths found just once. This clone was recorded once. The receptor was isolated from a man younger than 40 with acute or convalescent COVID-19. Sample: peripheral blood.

The chain's CDR3 is CASSYTRTEYGYTF. DNA for the CDR3: TGTGCCAGCAGTTACACGAGGACAGAGTATGGCTACACCTTC. V is TRBV6-5 and J is TRBJ1-2; D is perhaps TRBD1 (6 bases). Germline V gives CDR1 MNHEY, CDR2 SVGAGI. The CDR3 contains 14 residues. Trimming removed 2 bases at V and 5 bases at J, with 12 bases between.